This T cell receptor beta chain was documented in a study of early T cells in non-severe SARS-CoV-2 infection. Looking at the study overall: With bulk RNA from unsorted whole blood as input, sequencing yielded unpaired chains.

As part of library construction, unique molecular identifiers were attached to individual cDNA molecules. Using its own MiXCR run on the 5' RACE reads, TCRdb lists one record per CDR3 protein. The sample yields about 70,000 distinct CDR3 sequences, about 5% seen once. Overall study results and limits: The study's VDJdb matching favored anti-spike CD8 responses and missed private and CD4 specificities.

The ends were cut back, 5 bases at V and 2 bases at J, with 14 bases in the middle. The CDR3 runs to 15 residues. Germline-derived CDR1 and CDR2 are MNHEY and SMNVEV (reference sequence). Comments on this clonotype: What it recognizes is unknown.

Sequenced material: whole blood, taken at baseline. The TCR originated in an adult who was a healthcare worker with PCR-confirmed SARS-CoV-2 infection or an uninfected control (not recorded which). This chain connects TRBV27 to TRBJ2-3, with D perhaps TRBD1 (6 bases). In DNA form, the CDR3 reads TGTGCCAGCAGTCGCCGGGACACCTACACAGATACGCAGTATTTT. Its translation is CASSRRDTYTDTQYF.